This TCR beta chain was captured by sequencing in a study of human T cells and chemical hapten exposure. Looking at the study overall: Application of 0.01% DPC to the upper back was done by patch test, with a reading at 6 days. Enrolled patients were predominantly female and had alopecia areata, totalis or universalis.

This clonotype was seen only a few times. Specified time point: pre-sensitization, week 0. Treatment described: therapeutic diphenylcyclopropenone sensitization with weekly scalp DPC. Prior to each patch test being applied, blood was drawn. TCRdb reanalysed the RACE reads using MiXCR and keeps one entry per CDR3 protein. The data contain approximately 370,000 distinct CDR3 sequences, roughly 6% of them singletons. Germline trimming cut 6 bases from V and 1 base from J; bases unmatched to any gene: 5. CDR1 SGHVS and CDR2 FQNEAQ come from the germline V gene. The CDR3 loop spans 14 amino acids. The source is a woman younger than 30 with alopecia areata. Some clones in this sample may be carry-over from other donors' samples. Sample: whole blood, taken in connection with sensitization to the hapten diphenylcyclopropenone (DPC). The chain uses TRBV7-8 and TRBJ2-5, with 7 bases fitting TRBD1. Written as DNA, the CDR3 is TGTGCCAGCAGGTTGACAGGGTCCCAAGAGACCCAGTACTTC. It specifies CASRLTGSQETQYF.